This is a list of T cell receptor beta chains from one sample in a study of beta chain features in type 1 diabetes. TCRdb keeps only in-frame clones here, not all; method: immunoSEQ multiplex PCR. Of some 220,000 clones in the sample, about a tenth are singletons; the top ten hold approximately 1.5%. Sequencing was performed on central memory CD4+ T cells from blood. These receptors were taken from a man between 18 and 35 years old in good health. Each CDR3 is given with its conserved first and last residue. D genes are given only for firm matches.

d_call cdr3_length v_call cdr3_aa
NA 17 TRBV28 CASSLYKGSMGYNEQFF
NA 13 TRBV5-1 CASSLVSQNEQFF
NA 12 TRBV6-5 CASSYGYNEQFF
TRBD2 13 TRBV2 CASRLAGGLEQYF
TRBD1 17 TRBV25-1 CASSDPGDRGSYNEQFF
NA 13 TRBV5-4 CASSFVGTDTQYF
NA 15 TRBV5-1 CASSLSGLGTGELFF
NA 11 TRBV30 CAWSVRVEQYF
NA 14 TRBV9 CASSIQDHTDTQYF
NA 12 TRBV29-1 CSVLRRGYEQYF
TRBD2 17 TRBV15 CATSRRLAGVEGNEQFF
NA 13 TRBV30 CAWRPQLSGELFF
NA 13 TRBV7-2 CASSLSRIYGYTF
NA 13 TRBV30 CAWSGLSKETQYF